The clone carrying this T cell receptor beta chain has a handful of counts. The antigen remains unidentified. This sample is drawn from a study of neurological immune-mediated disorders. Background on the study: Relapsing-remitting patients made up about 90% of the roughly 35 multiple sclerosis patients, and secondary progressive patients made up 3.

The V and J ends lost 5 bases and 5 bases, in that order; junction bases with no gene match: 11. The CDR3 is 16 residues long. The germline V gene encodes CDR1 LGHNA and CDR2 YSLEER. The making of cDNA relied on 5'RACE with 10-nucleotide random UMIs. Per sequencing run, 15-18 subjects together gave over 180 million TCR-beta sequences. Via MiXCR, TCRdb re-called the 5' RACE reads, giving one row per CDR3 protein. The data contain some 57,000 distinct CDR3 sequences, around 5% of them singletons. Findings of the study overall: Phylogenetic analysis grouped 18 of 34 multiple sclerosis patients' repertoires together, suggesting a possible repertoire signature.

This sequence was found in a woman aged 45-60 years with multiple sclerosis. J is TRBJ1-4 and V is TRBV4-3; 7 nucleotides line up with TRBD1. Input material: PBMCs. The CDR3 region has the DNA TGCGCCAGCAGCGCAGCCGCAGGGGGGCCCAATGAAAAACTGTTTTTT. Translated, it gives CASSAAAGGPNEKLFF.